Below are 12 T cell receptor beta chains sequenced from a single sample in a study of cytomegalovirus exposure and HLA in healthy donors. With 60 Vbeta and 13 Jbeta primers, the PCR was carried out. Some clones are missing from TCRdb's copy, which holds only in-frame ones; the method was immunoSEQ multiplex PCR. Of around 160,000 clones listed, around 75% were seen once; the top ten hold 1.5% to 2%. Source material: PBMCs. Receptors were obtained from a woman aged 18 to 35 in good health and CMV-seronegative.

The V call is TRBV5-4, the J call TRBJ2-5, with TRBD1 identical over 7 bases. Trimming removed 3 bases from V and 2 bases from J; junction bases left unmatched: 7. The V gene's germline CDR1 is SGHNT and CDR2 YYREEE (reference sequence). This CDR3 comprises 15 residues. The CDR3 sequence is CASSYVRQGQETQYF. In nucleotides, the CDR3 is TGTGCCAGCAGCTACGTTAGACAGGGACAAGAGACCCAGTACTTC.

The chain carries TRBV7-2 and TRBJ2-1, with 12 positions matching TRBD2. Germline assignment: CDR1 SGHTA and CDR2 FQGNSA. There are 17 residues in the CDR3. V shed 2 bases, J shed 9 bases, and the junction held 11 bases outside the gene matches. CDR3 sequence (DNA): TGTGCCAGCAGCTTAAGTGCTGCGACTAGCGGGAGAAGTGAGCAGTTCTTC. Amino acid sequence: CASSLSAATSGRSEQFF.

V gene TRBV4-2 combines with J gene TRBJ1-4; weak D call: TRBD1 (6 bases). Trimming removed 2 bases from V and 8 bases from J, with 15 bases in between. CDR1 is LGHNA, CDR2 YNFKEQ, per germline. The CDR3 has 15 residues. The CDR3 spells CASSQYRAVEEKLFF. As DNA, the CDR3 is TGTGCCAGCAGCCAATACAGGGCGGTCGAAGAAAAACTGTTTTTT.

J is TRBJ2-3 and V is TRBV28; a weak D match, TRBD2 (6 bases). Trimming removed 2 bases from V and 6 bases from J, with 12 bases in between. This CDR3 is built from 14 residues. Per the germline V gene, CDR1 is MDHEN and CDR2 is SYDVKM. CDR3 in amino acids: CASSLPSRGDTQYF. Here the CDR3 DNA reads TGTGCCAGCAGTTTACCCTCGCGGGGCGATACGCAGTATTTT.

This CDR3 is CASSLGREGEKLFF. In DNA, the CDR3 is TGCGCCAGCAGCTTGGGCAGGGAAGGGGAAAAACTGTTTTTT. The chain recombines TRBV5-1 with TRBJ1-4, with D possibly TRBD1 on 5 matching bases. Germline loops: CDR1 SGHRS, CDR2 YFSETQ. V was clipped by 0 bases and J by 8 bases, with 11 bases between them. The CDR3 loop spans 14 amino acids.

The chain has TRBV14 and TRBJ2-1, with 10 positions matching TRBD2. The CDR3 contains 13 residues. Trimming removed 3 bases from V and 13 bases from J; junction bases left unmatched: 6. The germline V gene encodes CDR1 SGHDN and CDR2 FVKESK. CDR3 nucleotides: TGTGCCAGCAGCCAGGCTCTAGCGGGAGTTCAGTTCTTC. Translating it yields CASSQALAGVQFF.

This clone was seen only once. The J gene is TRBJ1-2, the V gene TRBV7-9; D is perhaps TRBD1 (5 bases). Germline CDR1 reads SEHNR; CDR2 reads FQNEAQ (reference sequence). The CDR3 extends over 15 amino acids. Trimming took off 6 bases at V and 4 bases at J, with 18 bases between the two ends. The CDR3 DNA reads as TGTGCCAGCAGTCCCCGCCCCACGGGGGGCTATGGCTACACCTTC. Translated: CASSPRPTGGYGYTF. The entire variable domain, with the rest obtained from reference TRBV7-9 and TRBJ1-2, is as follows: DTGVSQNPRHKITKRGQNVTFRCDPISEHNRLYWYRQTLGQGPEFLTYFQNEAQLEKSRLLSDRFSAERPKGSFSTLEIQRTEQGDSAMYLCASSPRPTGGYGYTFGSGTRLTVV.

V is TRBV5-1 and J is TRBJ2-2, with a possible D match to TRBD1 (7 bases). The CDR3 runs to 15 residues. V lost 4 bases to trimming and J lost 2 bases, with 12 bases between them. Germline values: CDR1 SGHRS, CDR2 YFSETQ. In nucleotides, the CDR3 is TGCGCCAGCAGCCAGGGGGGTTTCAACACCGGGGAGCTGTTTTTT. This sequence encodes CASSQGGFNTGELFF.

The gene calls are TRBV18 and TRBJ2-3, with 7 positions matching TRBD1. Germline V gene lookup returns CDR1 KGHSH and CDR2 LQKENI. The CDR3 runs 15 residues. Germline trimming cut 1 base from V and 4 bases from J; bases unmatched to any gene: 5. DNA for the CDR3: TGTGCCAGCTCACCACGGGGACAGCGTTCAGATACGCAGTATTTT. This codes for CASSPRGQRSDTQYF.

CDR3 in amino acids: CASSRGGLSNYGYTF. The CDR3 DNA reads as TGTGCCAGTAGTAGAGGCGGACTTTCTAACTATGGCTACACCTTC. The rearrangement joins TRBV19 to TRBJ1-2; D remains unclear. The germline V gene encodes CDR1 LNHDA and CDR2 SQIVND (reference sequence). CDR3 length: 15 amino acids. The V end lost 4 bases, the J end lost 0 bases, and 12 bases lay between the germline ends.

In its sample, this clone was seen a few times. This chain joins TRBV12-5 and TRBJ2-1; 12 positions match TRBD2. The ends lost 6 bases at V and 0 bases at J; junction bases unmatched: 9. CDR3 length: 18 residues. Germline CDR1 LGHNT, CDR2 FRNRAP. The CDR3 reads CASGSRGLAGSSYNEQFF. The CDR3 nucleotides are TGTGCTAGTGGCTCCCGCGGACTAGCGGGAAGCTCCTACAATGAGCAGTTCTTC.

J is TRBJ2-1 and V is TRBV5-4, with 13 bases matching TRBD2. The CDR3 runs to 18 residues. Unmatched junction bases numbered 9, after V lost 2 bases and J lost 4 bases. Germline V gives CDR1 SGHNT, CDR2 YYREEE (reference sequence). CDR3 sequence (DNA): TGTGCCAGCAGCTTCGGACTAGCGGGAGCGAGGGTTTACAATGAGCAGTTCTTC. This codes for CASSFGLAGARVYNEQFF.